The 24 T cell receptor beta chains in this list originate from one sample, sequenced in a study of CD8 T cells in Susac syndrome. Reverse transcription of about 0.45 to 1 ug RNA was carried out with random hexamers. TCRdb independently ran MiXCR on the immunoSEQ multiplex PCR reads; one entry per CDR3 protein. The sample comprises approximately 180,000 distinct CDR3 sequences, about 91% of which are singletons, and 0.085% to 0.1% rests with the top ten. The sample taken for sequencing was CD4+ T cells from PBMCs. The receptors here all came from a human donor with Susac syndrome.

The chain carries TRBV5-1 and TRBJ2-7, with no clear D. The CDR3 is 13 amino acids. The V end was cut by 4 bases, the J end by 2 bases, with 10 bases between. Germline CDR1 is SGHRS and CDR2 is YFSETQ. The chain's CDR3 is CASSPAPAYEQYF. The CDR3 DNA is TGCGCCAGCAGCCCGGCCCCCGCCTACGAGCAGTACTTC. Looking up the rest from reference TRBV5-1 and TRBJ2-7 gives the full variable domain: KAGVTQTPRYLIKTRGQQVTLSCSPISGHRSVSWYQQTPGQGLQFLFEYFSETQRNKGNFPGRFSGRQFSNSRSEMNVSTLELGDSALYLCASSPAPAYEQYFGPGTRLTVT.

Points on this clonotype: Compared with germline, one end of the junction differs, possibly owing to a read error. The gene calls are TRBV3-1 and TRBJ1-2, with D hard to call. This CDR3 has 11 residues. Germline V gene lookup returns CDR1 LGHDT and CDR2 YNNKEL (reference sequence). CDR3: CASSQDSRVAF. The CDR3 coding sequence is TGTGCCAGCAGCCAAGATTCCCGGGTAGCCTTC.

DNA of the CDR3: TGTGCCAGCAGTTACGTCGGGGAGACCCAGTACTTC. It encodes CASSYVGETQYF. The chain couples TRBV6-2 or TRBV6-3 to TRBJ2-5, with D unclear. V lost 2 bases and J lost 5, with 6 bases in between. Germline loops: CDR1 MNHEY, CDR2 SVGEGT. The CDR3 consists of 12 residues.

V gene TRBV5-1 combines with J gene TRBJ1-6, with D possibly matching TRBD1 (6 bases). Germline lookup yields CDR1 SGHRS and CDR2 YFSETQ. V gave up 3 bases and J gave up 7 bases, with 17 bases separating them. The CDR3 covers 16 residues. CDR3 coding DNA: TGCGCCAGCAGCTCTGAACCCGGGACATTAAATTCACCCCTCCACTTT. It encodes CASSSEPGTLNSPLHF.

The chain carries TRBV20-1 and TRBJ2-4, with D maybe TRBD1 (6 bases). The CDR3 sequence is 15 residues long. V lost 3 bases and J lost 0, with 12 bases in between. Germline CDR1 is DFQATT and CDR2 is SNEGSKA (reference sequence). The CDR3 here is CSASYRDLAKNIQYF. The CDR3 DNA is TGCAGTGCTAGCTACAGGGATTTAGCCAAAAACATTCAGTACTTC.

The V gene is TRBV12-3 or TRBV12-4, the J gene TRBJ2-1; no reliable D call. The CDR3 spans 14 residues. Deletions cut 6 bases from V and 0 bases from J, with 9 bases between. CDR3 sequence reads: CASSPFRSYNEQFF. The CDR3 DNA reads TGTGCCAGCAGCCCCTTCCGCTCCTACAATGAGCAGTTCTTC.

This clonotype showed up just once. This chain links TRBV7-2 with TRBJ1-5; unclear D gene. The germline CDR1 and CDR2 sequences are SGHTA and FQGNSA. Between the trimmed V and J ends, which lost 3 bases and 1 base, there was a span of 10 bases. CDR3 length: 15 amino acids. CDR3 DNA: TGTGCCAGCAGCTTTACCGGGTTAAGCAATCAGCCCCAGCATTTT. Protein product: CASSFTGLSNQPQHF.

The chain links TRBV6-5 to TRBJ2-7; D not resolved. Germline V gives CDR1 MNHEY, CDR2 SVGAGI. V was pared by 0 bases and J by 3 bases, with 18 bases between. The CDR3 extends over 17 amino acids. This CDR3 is CASSYSTPSSAGYEQYF. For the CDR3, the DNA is TGTGCCAGCAGTTACTCGACCCCATCGAGCGCCGGCTACGAGCAGTACTTC.

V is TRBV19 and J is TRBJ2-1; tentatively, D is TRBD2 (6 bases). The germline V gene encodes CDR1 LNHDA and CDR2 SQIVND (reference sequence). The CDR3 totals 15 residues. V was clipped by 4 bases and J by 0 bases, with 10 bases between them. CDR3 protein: CASSTISGSYNEQFF. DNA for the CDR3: TGTGCCAGTAGTACGATTAGCGGCTCCTACAATGAGCAGTTCTTC. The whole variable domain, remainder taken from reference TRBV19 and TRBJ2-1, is DGGITQSPKYLFRKEGQNVTLSCEQNLNHDAMYWYRQDPGQGLRLIYYSQIVNDFQKGDIAEGYSVSREKKESFPLTVTSAQKNPTAFYLCASSTISGSYNEQFFGPGTRLTVL.

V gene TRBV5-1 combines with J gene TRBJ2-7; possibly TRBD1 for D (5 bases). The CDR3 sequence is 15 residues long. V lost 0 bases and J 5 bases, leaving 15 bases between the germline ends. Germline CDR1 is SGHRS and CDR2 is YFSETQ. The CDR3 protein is CASSLAPREVHEQYF. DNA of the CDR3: TGCGCCAGCAGCTTGGCCCCCAGGGAAGTCCACGAGCAGTACTTC.

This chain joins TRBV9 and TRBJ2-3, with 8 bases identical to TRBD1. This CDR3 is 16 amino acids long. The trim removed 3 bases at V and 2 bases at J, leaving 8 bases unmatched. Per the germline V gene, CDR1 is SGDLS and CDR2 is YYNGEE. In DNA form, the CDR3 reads TGTGCCAGCAGCGGAAGACAGGGGCTTTCCACAGATACGCAGTATTTT. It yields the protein CASSGRQGLSTDTQYF.

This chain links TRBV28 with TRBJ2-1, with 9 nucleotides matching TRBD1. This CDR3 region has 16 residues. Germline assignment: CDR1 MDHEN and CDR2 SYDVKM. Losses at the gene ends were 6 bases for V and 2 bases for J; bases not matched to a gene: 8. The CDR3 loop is CASSDPGTGPYNEQFF. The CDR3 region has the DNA TGTGCCAGCAGCGACCCCGGGACAGGGCCCTACAATGAGCAGTTCTTC.

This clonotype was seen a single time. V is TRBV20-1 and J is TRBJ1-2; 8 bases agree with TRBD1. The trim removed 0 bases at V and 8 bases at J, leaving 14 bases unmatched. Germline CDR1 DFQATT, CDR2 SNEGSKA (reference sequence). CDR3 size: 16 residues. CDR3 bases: TGCAGTGCTAGAGATCCCGCCAGGGGGCTAATGGAGGGCTACACCTTC. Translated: CSARDPARGLMEGYTF.

CDR3 sequence (DNA): TGCGCCAGCAGCCAAGGTGGCGGATTTGCGCGCAATCAGCCCCAGCATTTT. Translating it yields CASSQGGGFARNQPQHF. The chain employs TRBV4-1 and TRBJ1-5, with no clear D. V shed 1 base and J shed 2 bases, with 15 bases lying between them. The CDR3 loop spans 17 amino acids. Germline V lookup: CDR1 MGHRA, CDR2 YSYEKL.

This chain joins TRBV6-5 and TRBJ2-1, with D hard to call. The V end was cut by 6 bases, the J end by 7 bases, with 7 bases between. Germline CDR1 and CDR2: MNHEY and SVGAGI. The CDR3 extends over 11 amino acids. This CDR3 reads CASRGGNEQFF. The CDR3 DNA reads TGTGCCAGCAGGGGTGGGAATGAGCAGTTCTTC.

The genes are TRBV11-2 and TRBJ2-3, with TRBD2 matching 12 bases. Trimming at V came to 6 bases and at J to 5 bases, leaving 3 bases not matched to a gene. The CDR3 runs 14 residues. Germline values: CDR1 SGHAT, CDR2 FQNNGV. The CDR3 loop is CASRGLAGKDTQYF. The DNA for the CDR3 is TGTGCCAGCAGGGGACTAGCGGGTAAAGATACGCAGTATTTT.

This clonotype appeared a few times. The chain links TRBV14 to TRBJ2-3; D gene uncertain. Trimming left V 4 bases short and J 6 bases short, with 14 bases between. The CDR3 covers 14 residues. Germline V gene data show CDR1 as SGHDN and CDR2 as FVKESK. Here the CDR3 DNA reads TGTGCCAGCAGCCGTATAGCAGATTCCGATACGCAGTATTTT. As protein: CASSRIADSDTQYF.

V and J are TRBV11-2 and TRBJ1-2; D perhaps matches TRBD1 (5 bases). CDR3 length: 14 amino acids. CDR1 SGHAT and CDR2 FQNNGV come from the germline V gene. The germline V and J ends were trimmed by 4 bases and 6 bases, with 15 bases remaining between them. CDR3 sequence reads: CASSSLRGRDGYTF. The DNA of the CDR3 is TGTGCCAGCAGCTCCCTCCGGGGGAGAGATGGCTACACCTTC.

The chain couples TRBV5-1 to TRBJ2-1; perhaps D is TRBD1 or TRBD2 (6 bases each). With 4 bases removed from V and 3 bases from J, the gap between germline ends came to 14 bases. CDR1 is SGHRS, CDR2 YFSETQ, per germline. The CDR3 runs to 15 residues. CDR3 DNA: TGCGCCAGCAGCCAGCTGGGGGGCAGCTACAATGAGCAGTTCTTC. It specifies CASSQLGGSYNEQFF.

The CDR3: CASSLDRGEQFF. Here the CDR3 DNA reads TGTGCCAGCAGCTTAGATCGAGGTGAGCAGTTCTTC. This chain links TRBV11-2 with TRBJ2-1, with D hard to call. Trimming took off 0 bases at V and 9 bases at J, with 6 bases between the two ends. The length of the CDR3 is 12 residues. Germline CDR1 and CDR2: SGHAT and FQNNGV.

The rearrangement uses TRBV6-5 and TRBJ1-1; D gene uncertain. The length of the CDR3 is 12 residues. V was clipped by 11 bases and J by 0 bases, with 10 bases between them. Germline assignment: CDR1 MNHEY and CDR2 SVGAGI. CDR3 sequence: CAAEGMNTEAFF. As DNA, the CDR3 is TGTGCCGCCGAGGGTATGAACACTGAAGCTTTCTTT.

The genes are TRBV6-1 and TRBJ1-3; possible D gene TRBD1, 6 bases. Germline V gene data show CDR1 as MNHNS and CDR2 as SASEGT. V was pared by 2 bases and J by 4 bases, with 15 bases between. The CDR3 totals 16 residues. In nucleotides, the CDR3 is TGTGCCAGCAGTGAATCAAGGGGGTTGAAAGGAAACACCATATATTTT. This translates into CASSESRGLKGNTIYF.

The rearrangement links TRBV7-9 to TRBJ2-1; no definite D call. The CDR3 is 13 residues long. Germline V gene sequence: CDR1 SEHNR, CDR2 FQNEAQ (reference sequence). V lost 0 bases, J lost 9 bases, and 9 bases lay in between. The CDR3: CASSLAEGSEQFF. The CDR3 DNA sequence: TGTGCCAGCAGCTTAGCTGAAGGGTCTGAGCAGTTCTTC.

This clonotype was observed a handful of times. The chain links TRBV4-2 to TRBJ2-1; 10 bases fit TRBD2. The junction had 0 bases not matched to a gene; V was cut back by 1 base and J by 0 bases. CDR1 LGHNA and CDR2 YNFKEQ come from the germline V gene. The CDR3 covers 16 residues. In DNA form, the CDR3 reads TGTGCCAGCAGCCAAGGGACTAGCGGCTCCTACAATGAGCAGTTCTTC. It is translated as CASSQGTSGSYNEQFF.